A single TCR beta chain is shown here with its context. Its antigen is currently unknown. The ends were cut back, 5 bases at V and 4 bases at J, with 15 bases in the middle. CDR1 is MNHEY and CDR2 is SVGAGI in the germline V gene. CDR3 size: 15 residues. This sample was included in a study of PD-1 blockade in classical Hodgkin lymphoma. Study at large: The patients were dosed with nivolumab 3 mg/kg, infused intravenously every 2 weeks.

Time point specified: cycle 4 day 1 (C4D1), after less than 7 weeks of nivolumab. All trial patients relapsed after autologous stem cell transplantation. By magnetic negative selection, CD4+ T cells were purified from thawed PBMCs. Assay: immunoSEQ multiplex PCR; the TCRdb copy retains only in-frame clones and omits some. The table includes around 27,000 clones, roughly 85% detected once. Study outcomes and limitations: It was reported that newly diagnosed patients had less baseline TCR diversity than healthy donors. The study found complete responders had baseline diversity similar to newly diagnosed patients.

This chain links TRBV6-5 with TRBJ1-3; perhaps TRBD1 as D (6 bases). The sequence came from a human donor with classical Hodgkin lymphoma. The specimen was CD4+ T cells from blood, collected before the fourth cycle of nivolumab. In nucleotides, the CDR3 is TGTGCCAGCAGTGCGGGGGGGCTAAGCGGAAACACCATATATTTT. Translated: CASSAGGLSGNTIYF.